The 30 T cell receptor beta chains presented below share a single source sample, sequenced in a study of blood T cell repertoires in COVID-19. Only in-frame clones appear in the TCRdb table, and some are missing; sequencing was by immunoSEQ multiplex PCR. The repertoire holds fewer than 200,000 clones, with about nine tenths as singletons. Sequencing input: peripheral blood. These receptors came from a man aged 60 to 75 with acute or convalescent COVID-19.

The rearrangement links TRBV27 to TRBJ2-7, with D perhaps matching TRBD1 (6 bases). This CDR3 is 15 amino acids long. The V gene lost 1 base and the J gene lost 6 bases, with 16 bases spanning the gap. Germline CDR1 MNHEY, CDR2 SMNVEV (reference sequence). For the CDR3, the DNA is TGTGCCAGCAGTTTATACCCGGACAGCAGAAGCGAGCAGTACGTC. As protein: CASSLYPDSRSEQYV.

This clone came up a few times. The chain has TRBV7-9 and TRBJ1-4; tentatively, D is TRBD1 (6 bases). Germline lookup yields CDR1 SEHNR and CDR2 FQNEAQ (reference sequence). Trimming removed 3 bases at V and 5 bases at J, with 10 bases between. The CDR3 spans 14 residues. This CDR3 reads CASSFRGENEKLFF. The DNA for the CDR3 is TGTGCCAGCAGCTTCAGGGGCGAGAATGAAAAACTGTTTTTT.

The rearrangement links TRBV6-2 or TRBV6-3 to TRBJ1-2; tentative D call: TRBD1 (5 bases). This CDR3 comprises 14 residues. V lost 6 bases and J 8 bases, leaving 19 bases between the germline ends. Per the germline V gene, CDR1 is MNHEY and CDR2 is SVGEGT. Here the CDR3 DNA reads TGTGCCAGCAGACCTGGGACTGGCGGCGGAGGCTACACCTTC. Translated, it gives CASRPGTGGGGYTF.

V is TRBV5-4 and J is TRBJ1-2; D not certain. Germline loops: CDR1 SGHNT, CDR2 YYREEE (reference sequence). CDR3 length equals 14 residues. V was trimmed by 4 bases and J by 1 base, leaving 11 bases between them. The CDR3 loop reads CASSRYGDNYGYTF. In DNA form, the CDR3 reads TGTGCCAGCAGCCGATACGGGGATAACTATGGCTACACCTTC. Complete variable domain (other parts from reference TRBV5-4 and TRBJ1-2): ETGVTQSPTHLIKTRGQQVTLRCSSQSGHNTVSWYQQALGQGPQFIFQYYREEENGRGNFPPRFSGLQFPNYSSELNVNALELDDSALYLCASSRYGDNYGYTFGSGTRLTVV.

The rearrangement uses TRBV18 and TRBJ2-1, with 7 bases that match TRBD2. CDR3 length: 17 residues. With 1 base clipped from V and 0 bases from J, the junction kept 6 bases outside the gene matches. The V gene's germline CDR1 is KGHSH and CDR2 LQKENI. The CDR3, as DNA: TGTGCCAGCTCACCACTGTCTAGCGGTAGCTCCTACAATGAGCAGTTCTTC. Encoded protein: CASSPLSSGSSYNEQFF. Supplemented by reference TRBV18 and TRBJ2-1, the full variable domain reads NAGVMQNPRHLVRRRGQEARLRCSPMKGHSHVYWYRQLPEEGLKFMVYLQKENIIDESGMPKERFSAEFPKEGPSILRIQQVVRGDSAAYFCASSPLSSGSSYNEQFFGPGTRLTVL.

V gene TRBV5-4 combines with J gene TRBJ2-1; TRBD1 might be the D (6 bases). This CDR3 is built from 14 residues. V lost 0 bases and J 7 bases, leaving 11 bases between the germline ends. Germline V CDR1 and CDR2: SGHNT, YYREEE (reference sequence). The CDR3: CASSLEQGKNEQFF. The CDR3 coding sequence is TGTGCCAGCAGCTTGGAACAGGGTAAGAATGAGCAGTTCTTC.

This chain joins TRBV7-9 and TRBJ1-2; TRBD1 might be the D (6 bases). CDR1 and CDR2 from the germline V gene are SEHNR and FQNEAQ (reference sequence). The CDR3 runs to 13 residues. Deletions cut 1 base from V and 8 bases from J, with 11 bases between. The CDR3 bases are TGTGCCAGCAGCTTAGTTAGGGACAAGGGCTACACCTTC. The encoded protein is CASSLVRDKGYTF.

V usage is TRBV6-6 and J usage is TRBJ2-1, with 8 bases aligning to TRBD1. The germline V gene has CDR1 MNHNY and CDR2 SVGAGI (reference sequence). The V segment lost 6 bases and the J segment 1 base; nucleotides outside the gene matches: 8. The CDR3 length is 16 residues. The CDR3 region is CASSPGQGESYNEQFF. CDR3 nucleotide sequence: TGTGCCAGCAGCCCTGGACAGGGCGAATCCTACAATGAGCAGTTCTTC.

The genes are TRBV19 and TRBJ1-6; 7 nucleotides line up with TRBD1. The trim removed 3 bases at V and 7 bases at J, leaving 3 bases unmatched. CDR1 LNHDA and CDR2 SQIVND come from the germline V gene (reference sequence). The CDR3 loop spans 14 amino acids. CDR3 protein: CASSIQGGNSPLHF. CDR3 DNA: TGTGCCAGTAGTATTCAGGGGGGAAATTCACCCCTCCACTTT.

This chain joins TRBV18 and TRBJ1-1; D is undetermined. This CDR3 is built from 17 residues. CDR1 KGHSH and CDR2 LQKENI come from the germline V gene. Trimming took off 3 bases at V and 1 base at J, with 18 bases between the two ends. This CDR3 reads CASSPGPLIGRNTEAFF. The CDR3 nucleotides are TGTGCCAGCTCACCGGGCCCCCTTATAGGCAGGAACACTGAAGCTTTCTTT.

The chain carries TRBV19 and TRBJ2-5; 14 nucleotides agree with TRBD2. Germline lookup yields CDR1 LNHDA and CDR2 SQIVND (reference sequence). Germline trimming cut 5 bases from V and 4 bases from J; bases unmatched to any gene: 6. The CDR3 sequence is 16 residues long. The CDR3 coding sequence is TGTGCCAGTAGTTCCCCCGGGACTAGCGGGGGAGAGACCCAGTACTTC. The encoded protein is CASSSPGTSGGETQYF.

This clone was detected only once. V and J are TRBV20-1 and TRBJ2-2; D is perhaps TRBD1 (5 bases). CDR3 length equals 11 residues. The ends were cut back, 6 bases at V and 7 bases at J, with 9 bases in the middle. Germline CDR1 DFQATT, CDR2 SNEGSKA (reference sequence). CDR3 loop: CSAGRGGELFF. The DNA for the CDR3 is TGCAGTGCGGGGCGAGGCGGGGAGCTGTTTTTT.

CDR3 region: CASRGQVNYGYTF. CDR3 coding DNA: TGTGCCAGCCGGGGACAGGTCAACTATGGCTACACCTTC. The chain uses TRBV2 and TRBJ1-2; 8 bases agree with TRBD1. After removal of 8 bases from V and 2 bases from J, the junction contained 4 bases not matched to a gene. Germline assignment: CDR1 SNHLY and CDR2 FYNNEI. This CDR3 comprises 13 residues.

This clone appeared a few times. The V call is TRBV6-6, the J call TRBJ1-2; maybe TRBD1 (5 bases). The length of the CDR3 is 14 residues. V gave up 6 bases and J gave up 0 bases, with 11 bases separating them. From germline, CDR1 is MNHNY and CDR2 SVGAGI (reference sequence). CDR3 sequence: CASSNGGTNYGYTF. The DNA of the CDR3 is TGTGCCAGCAGCAACGGGGGGACTAACTATGGCTACACCTTC.

This clone appeared a single time. This chain joins TRBV7-2 and TRBJ2-1; the match to TRBD2 covers 9 bases. There are 13 residues in the CDR3. V trimming: 1 base; J trimming: 10 bases; junction bases outside the gene matches: 2. From germline, CDR1 is SGHTA and CDR2 FQGNSA. CDR3 nucleotide sequence: TGTGCCAGCAGCTTAGAGAGCGGGAGGGAGCAGTTCTTC. Translated, it gives CASSLESGREQFF.

The chain recombines TRBV19 with TRBJ1-6; 9 bases fit TRBD1. V trimming: 1 base; J trimming: 8 bases; junction bases outside the gene matches: 12. In germline, CDR1 is LNHDA, CDR2 SQIVND (reference sequence). The CDR3 contains 18 residues. The CDR3: CASSIVGPGQGGYSPLHF. The CDR3 DNA reads TGTGCCAGTAGTATAGTGGGACCGGGACAGGGAGGGTATTCACCCCTCCACTTT.

This chain's CDR3 is CASSSPPGGNVGEQFF. In DNA form, the CDR3 reads TGTGCCAGCAGCTCTCCCCCTGGGGGGAATGTGGGTGAGCAGTTCTTC. The chain combines TRBV7-3 with TRBJ2-1, with a weak D call TRBD2 (6 bases). CDR1 and CDR2 (germline): SGHTA, FQGTGA. Trimming took 4 bases from V and 9 from J, leaving 22 bases between them. The CDR3 is made up of 16 amino acids.

Only one count was recorded for this clone. The genes are TRBV11-3 and TRBJ2-7, with D hard to call. The CDR3 has 14 amino acids. With 1 base removed from V and 6 bases from J, the gap between germline ends came to 13 bases. The germline CDR1 and CDR2 sequences are SGHNT and YENEEA. For the CDR3, the DNA is TGTGCCAGCAGCTTAGGCACTGCCCCCGGCGAGCAGTACTTC. Protein sequence: CASSLGTAPGEQYF.

The V and J genes are TRBV10-3 and TRBJ2-3; 11 positions agree with TRBD2. The CDR3 runs 19 residues. V trimming: 5 bases; J trimming: 0 bases; junction bases outside the gene matches: 13. The V gene's germline CDR1 is ENHRY and CDR2 SYGVKD. CDR3 DNA sequence: TGTGCCATCAGTCCGGGACTAGCGGTATTTAGAACTAGCACAGATACGCAGTATTTT. Translated: CAISPGLAVFRTSTDTQYF.

V gene TRBV4-3 combines with J gene TRBJ2-7; 10 bases fit TRBD2. The V gene's germline CDR1 is LGHNA and CDR2 YSLEER. V lost 0 bases and J lost 4; bases outside the gene matches: 6. The CDR3 runs to 16 residues. The CDR3 spells CASSQDLASGSYEQYF. The CDR3 DNA reads as TGCGCCAGCAGCCAAGATCTGGCTAGCGGGAGTTACGAGCAGTACTTC.

This clone showed up just once. The CDR3 reads CASSPDQYPRGRYGYTF. Here the CDR3 DNA reads TGTGCCAGCAGCCCGGACCAGTATCCGCGGGGCCGCTATGGCTACACCTTC. The chain is built from TRBV7-2 and TRBJ1-2; D may be TRBD1 (5 bases). CDR1 and CDR2 (germline): SGHTA, FQGNSA. The ends were cut back, 5 bases at V and 4 bases at J, with 23 bases in the middle. The CDR3 contains 17 residues.

V usage is TRBV5-1 and J usage is TRBJ1-2; 9 nucleotides match TRBD1. CDR1 is SGHRS, CDR2 YFSETQ, per germline. CDR3 length: 15 residues. J gave up 7 bases and V 0 bases, and 7 bases lay outside the gene matches. The chain's CDR3 is CASSLAVGQGSGYTF. The DNA of the CDR3 is TGCGCCAGCAGCTTGGCCGTGGGACAGGGATCTGGCTACACCTTC.

The chain links TRBV29-1 to TRBJ1-2; perhaps TRBD1 as D (5 bases). Trimming took 6 bases from V and 10 from J, leaving 12 bases between them. CDR3 length: 10 residues. Germline V lookup: CDR1 SQVTM, CDR2 ANQGSEA. The CDR3 reads CSVSQGAYTF. The DNA for the CDR3 is TGCAGCGTCTCTCAGGGCGCCTACACCTTC.

The genes are TRBV5-1 and TRBJ2-2, with D perhaps TRBD1 (5 bases). Looked up from germline, CDR1 is SGHRS and CDR2 is YFSETQ. Trimming removed 9 bases from V and 7 bases from J, with 19 bases in between. The CDR3 extends over 14 amino acids. This chain's CDR3 is CAIRIGAAVGELFF. In DNA, the CDR3 is TGCGCCATCAGGATAGGGGCGGCAGTCGGGGAGCTGTTTTTT.

V usage is TRBV6-5 and J usage is TRBJ2-7, with D unclear. The CDR3 runs 12 residues. The ends were cut back, 6 bases at V and 3 bases at J, with 9 bases in the middle. Germline CDR1 MNHEY, CDR2 SVGAGI. The CDR3 DNA follows: TGTGCCAGCAGCCAGACGGGCTACGAGCAGTACTTC. Amino acid sequence: CASSQTGYEQYF.

The chain joins TRBV7-8 to TRBJ2-7; TRBD2 matches at 9 bases. Germline trimming cut 5 bases from V and 4 bases from J; bases unmatched to any gene: 9. CDR3 size: 15 residues. Per the germline V gene, CDR1 is SGHVS and CDR2 is FQNEAQ. The DNA of the CDR3 is TGTGCCAGCAGCCCCGAGCGGGGGGAGACATACGAGCAGTACTTC. Its translation is CASSPERGETYEQYF.

CDR3 nucleotide sequence: TGTGCCAGCAGACCTTCTGGCGGGGGTCACAATGAGCAGTTCTTC. It specifies CASRPSGGGHNEQFF. V gene TRBV25-1 combines with J gene TRBJ2-1, with 7 nucleotides matching TRBD2. CDR3 length: 15 residues. Germline V gene lookup returns CDR1 MGHDK and CDR2 SYGVNS. Trimming removed 6 bases from V and 5 bases from J; junction bases left unmatched: 10.

This chain links TRBV10-3 with TRBJ2-5; D is possibly TRBD1 (5 bases). The CDR3 is 15 amino acids. Germline loops: CDR1 ENHRY, CDR2 SYGVKD. V lost 6 bases, J lost 1 base, and 15 bases lay in between. DNA for the CDR3: TGTGCCATCAGGGGGCTAGGAACCCGCCAAGAGACCCAGTACTTC. Translation gives CAIRGLGTRQETQYF.

This clone was detected a few times. The CDR3, as DNA: TGCGCCAGCAGCCCGCTGGGACAGGGAACCGGGGAGCTGTTTTTT. This encodes CASSPLGQGTGELFF. The chain couples TRBV5-1 to TRBJ2-2, with 9 bases aligning to TRBD1. Trimming cost V 4 bases and J 5 bases; bases outside gene matches: 6. Germline CDR1 is SGHRS and CDR2 is YFSETQ. There are 15 residues in the CDR3.

The chain joins TRBV19 to TRBJ1-5; weak D call: TRBD1 (5 bases). The CDR3 runs 16 residues. Germline V CDR1 and CDR2: LNHDA, SQIVND (reference sequence). V lost 5 bases to trimming and J lost 0 bases, with 14 bases between them. The CDR3 loop is CASSRGSGISNQPQHF. The CDR3 DNA follows: TGTGCCAGTAGTCGGGGGTCCGGGATTAGCAATCAGCCCCAGCATTTT.